This is a list of T cell receptor beta chains from one sample in a study of T-cell reconstitution after alpha-beta-depleted transplantation in children. TCRdb fed the PCR reads into MiXCR, producing one record per CDR3 protein. The sample holds 700,000 to 850,000 distinct CDR3 sequences; 15% to 20% are singletons and the top ten take 5%. This specimen consisted of PBMCs, mostly from graft donor cells, obtained 360 days after TCRalphabeta/CD19-depleted stem cell transplant. The source is a male patient younger than 18 who had a stem cell transplant for acute lymphoblastic leukemia, so the T cells may come from the graft donor. Each CDR3 is given with its conserved first and last residue. D genes are given only for firm matches. For some rows the clone size is stated as once, few or many, or as a class when expanded; others skip it.

v_call	j_call	clone_size	cdr3_length	d_call	cdr3_nt	cdr3_aa
TRBV14	TRBJ2-7	-	17	-	TGTGCCAGCAGCCAAGGACCGTCATCAGGTGGAGCGGAGGAGCAGTACTTC	CASSQGPSSGGAEEQYF
TRBV7-3	TRBJ2-5	few	16	TRBD2	TGTGCCAGCAGCCCCGAGACTAGCGGGAGTTTCGAGACCCAGTACTTC	CASSPETSGSFETQYF
TRBV27	TRBJ2-7	few	15	-	TGTGCCAGCAGTCCCAGATCCGGGTCCTCCTACGAGCAGTACTTC	CASSPRSGSSYEQYF
TRBV5-1	TRBJ2-1	-	16	-	TGCGCCAGCAGTGAGGTTCGGACAGAGAGCTACAATGAGCAGTTCTTC	CASSEVRTESYNEQFF
TRBV6-1	TRBJ2-3	-	17	TRBD2	TGTGCCAGCAGTGTCATGTACGGAGCGGGGAGCACAGATACGCAGTATTTT	CASSVMYGAGSTDTQYF
TRBV5-1	TRBJ2-7	-	13	TRBD1	TGCGCCAGCGCAAGGGACAGGCCCCACGAGCAGTACTTC	CASARDRPHEQYF
TRBV28	TRBJ1-4	-	15	-	TGTGCCAGCAGCCAAGGGCGGACAACTAATGAAAAACTGTTTTTT	CASSQGRTTNEKLFF
TRBV7-3	TRBJ2-7	few	15	-	TGTGCCAGCAGTCCTACAGCCCCTCTGGTCTACGAGCAGTACTTC	CASSPTAPLVYEQYF
TRBV2	TRBJ2-1	-	13	-	TGTGCCAGCAGACCACTGGGATACAATGAGCAGTTCTTC	CASRPLGYNEQFF
TRBV20-1	TRBJ2-5	many	15	-	TGCAGTGCCAATCCCGTCGACCAGTCCCAAGAGACCCAGTACTTC	CSANPVDQSQETQYF
TRBV6-5	TRBJ2-5	few	17	-	TGTGCCAGCAGTTACTCGCGCGCTCCTAAATTCCAAGAGACCCAGTACTTC	CASSYSRAPKFQETQYF
TRBV12-5	TRBJ2-1	-	16	TRBD2	TGTGCTAGTGGCTCAACTCTAGCGGTCTCCTACAATGAGCAGTTCTTC	CASGSTLAVSYNEQFF
TRBV7-2	TRBJ2-3	few	15	TRBD2	TGTGCCAGCAGTTTAGTAGCGGGAGTGGCAGATACGCAGTATTTT	CASSLVAGVADTQYF
TRBV29-1	TRBJ1-1	-	13	-	TGCAGCGTTGTGGGACCGCAGACCACTGAAGCTTTCTTT	CSVVGPQTTEAFF
TRBV4-1	TRBJ2-7	few	16	-	TGCGCCAGCAGCCAAGAAAGGTGGGCCGATGCCTACGAGCAGTACTTC	CASSQERWADAYEQYF
TRBV6-5	TRBJ2-7	-	16	TRBD2	TGTGCCAGCAGTTACTCCGAGCGGGAGGGTTCCTACGAGCAGTACTTC	CASSYSEREGSYEQYF
TRBV5-1	TRBJ2-5	few	16	TRBD2	TGCGCCAGCAGCTTGGAGGCTAGCGGTCAGGCAGAGACCCAGTACTTC	CASSLEASGQAETQYF
TRBV10-3	TRBJ2-3	-	17	TRBD2	TGTGCCATCAGTGAGGCTCTACTAGCGGGAGTCACAGATACGCAGTATTTT	CAISEALLAGVTDTQYF
TRBV5-1	TRBJ1-2	-	14	-	TGCGCCAGCAGCTGGAGACAGACCGACTATGGCTACACCTTC	CASSWRQTDYGYTF
TRBV20-1	TRBJ2-1	-	16	TRBD2	TGCAGTGCTACCGGGACTAGCGGGAGTCGGAGACATGAGCAGTTCTTC	CSATGTSGSRRHEQFF
TRBV5-1	TRBJ1-1	-	15	TRBD1	TGCGCCAGCAGCTGGACAGGGGGCCGGAACACTGAAGCTTTCTTT	CASSWTGGRNTEAFF
TRBV12-3/TRBV12-4	TRBJ1-3	-	14	TRBD1	TGTGCCAGCAGGGGGGGGACAGGGAGTTCAACCATATATTTT	CASRGGTGSSTIYF
TRBV7-9	TRBJ2-1	-	17	TRBD2	TGTGCCAGCAGCCTCGGGACTAGCGGGATTGGCAACAATGAGCAGTTCTTC	CASSLGTSGIGNNEQFF
TRBV20-1	TRBJ1-4	once	14	-	TGCAGTGCTCTGCACGGGGGCAGGGGTGAAAAACTGTTTTTT	CSALHGGRGEKLFF
TRBV6-5	TRBJ1-1	-	16	-	TGTGCCAGCAGTTACACCCCGGGAGGGGGGCGGACTGAAGCTTTCTTT	CASSYTPGGGRTEAFF
TRBV20-1	TRBJ1-3	-	14	-	TGCAGTGCTAGTCGGGACAACTCTGGAAACACCATATATTTT	CSASRDNSGNTIYF
TRBV7-9	TRBJ2-3	many	13	-	TGTGCCAGCAGCCGGAAAACGTCAGATACGCAGTATTTT	CASSRKTSDTQYF
TRBV2	TRBJ2-3	-	14	TRBD1	TGTGCCAGCAGGGTACAGGGGACACCAGATACGCAGTATTTT	CASRVQGTPDTQYF
TRBV5-1	TRBJ2-5	-	15	-	TGCGCCAGCAGCTCCGGGACTCTCCGTGACGAGACCCAGTACTTC	CASSSGTLRDETQYF
TRBV19	TRBJ2-1	-	14	TRBD2	TGTGCCTGTGGGCCCAGGACTAGTTTCAATGAGCAGTTCTTC	CACGPRTSFNEQFF
TRBV7-2	TRBJ2-2	few	18	-	TGTGCCAGCAGCTTAAGCCTAACCCCAGGATGGAACACCGGGGAGCTGTTTTTT	CASSLSLTPGWNTGELFF
TRBV12-3/TRBV12-4	TRBJ1-5	many	12	-	TGTGCCAGCAGTTTTTTGAATCAGCCCCAGCATTTT	CASSFLNQPQHF
TRBV20-1	TRBJ2-3	few	13	-	TGCAGTTCCTCCATAGGACTCACAGATACGCAGTATTTT	CSSSIGLTDTQYF
TRBV3-1	TRBJ2-5	few	15	-	TGTGCCAGCAGAAGAGTAAAGGGACGGCAAGAGACCCAGTACTTC	CASRRVKGRQETQYF
TRBV10-3	TRBJ2-7	-	18	TRBD2	TGTGCCATCAGTGATCCGGGACTAGCGGGAGGAAACCCCTACGAGCAGTACTTC	CAISDPGLAGGNPYEQYF
TRBV5-1	TRBJ2-1	-	15	TRBD2	TGCGCCAGCAGCTGGACTAGCGGGGGGCACAATGAGCAGTTCTTC	CASSWTSGGHNEQFF
TRBV20-1	TRBJ2-7	few	16	-	TGCAGTGCTAGAGGCTTGGCCAGTTTCCCCTCCTACGAGCAGTACTTC	CSARGLASFPSYEQYF
TRBV18	TRBJ2-1	few	16	-	TGTGCCAGCTCACCACGTATAGGCGCAGGGTCCAATGAGCAGTTCTTC	CASSPRIGAGSNEQFF
TRBV18	TRBJ1-4	-	14	-	TGTGCCAGCTCACCGGGAAGCGGGAATGAAAAACTGTTTTTT	CASSPGSGNEKLFF
TRBV20-1	TRBJ2-3	few	14	TRBD1	TGCAGTGCTAGGGACAGGGGGGACACAGATACGCAGTATTTT	CSARDRGDTDTQYF
TRBV12-3/TRBV12-4	TRBJ1-4	-	13	-	TGTGCCAGCAGGGGGACTTTGAATGAAAAACTGTTTTTT	CASRGTLNEKLFF
TRBV5-1	TRBJ1-1	-	15	-	TGCGCCAGCAGCTTGGTGGGGGGAGTCGGCAATGAAGCTTTCTTT	CASSLVGGVGNEAFF
TRBV4-1	TRBJ2-3	few	16	TRBD2	TGCGCCAGCAGGAATCGACTAGCGGGAGCCACAGATACGCAGTATTTT	CASRNRLAGATDTQYF
TRBV5-1	TRBJ2-1	-	16	TRBD2	TGCGCCAGCAGCTTTAGTTGGACTAGCGGGATGGGTGAGCAGTTCTTC	CASSFSWTSGMGEQFF
TRBV4-1	TRBJ2-2	few	17	TRBD1	TGCGCCAGCAGCCAAGTAGGGCGGGACAGGGGAGGCGGGGAGCTGTTTTTT	CASSQVGRDRGGGELFF
TRBV5-1	TRBJ1-6	-	13	-	TGCGCCAGCGCGGGCGGGGGGAATTCACCCCTCCACTTT	CASAGGGNSPLHF
TRBV5-1	TRBJ2-1	-	16	TRBD2	TGCGCCAGCAGCTTGGGACTAGCGGCCAGGGGGGGTGAGCAGTTCTTC	CASSLGLAARGGEQFF
TRBV15	TRBJ2-7	many	13	-	TGTGCCACCAGCAGCCTAGATGCTTACGAGCAGTACTTC	CATSSLDAYEQYF
TRBV7-8	TRBJ2-3	few	15	TRBD2	TGTGCCAGCAGCTTAGTTTCTAGCGGGAGTGATACGCAGTATTTT	CASSLVSSGSDTQYF
TRBV5-1	TRBJ2-4	-	17	-	TGCGCCAGCCGAGATGTTATCGGCCGCGGAGCCAAAAACATTCAGTACTTC	CASRDVIGRGAKNIQYF
TRBV11-2	TRBJ2-7	few	12	TRBD2	TGTGCCAGCAGCCGGACTAGCGTCGAGCAGTACTTC	CASSRTSVEQYF
TRBV5-1	TRBJ1-4	few	16	-	TGCGCCAGCAGCTTAGCAGGGAACACCCTTAATGAAAAACTGTTTTTT	CASSLAGNTLNEKLFF
TRBV5-1	TRBJ2-7	many	17	TRBD2	TGCGCCACCCAGAAAGCTCCTACTAGCGGGACAGACTACGAGCAGTACTTC	CATQKAPTSGTDYEQYF
TRBV20-1	TRBJ2-1	-	13	TRBD1	TGCAGTGCTAGAGGGGGACAGATAAATGAGCAGTTCTTC	CSARGGQINEQFF
TRBV4-1	TRBJ2-7	few	14	-	TGCGCCAGCAGTACCAAGGATCCTCCCTACGAGCAGTACTTC	CASSTKDPPYEQYF
TRBV20-1	TRBJ2-7	-	15	TRBD2	TGCAGTGCTAGAGTTTCGACTAGCGGGAGGTACGAGCAGTACTTC	CSARVSTSGRYEQYF
TRBV5-1	TRBJ2-3	once	21	-	TGCGCCAGCAGCTCCCACATCGGGCAGGCGTTCTCCCCCTCCACCGCAGATACGCAGTATTTT	CASSSHIGQAFSPSTADTQYF
TRBV7-9	TRBJ2-3	few	15	-	TGTGCCAGCAGCGCCAAAGACCGCAAAACAGATACGCAGTATTTT	CASSAKDRKTDTQYF